This entry features one TCR beta chain sequence. The sample originates from a study of PD-L1 blockade in urothelial cancer. Study-level background: Blood underwent analysis 3 weeks (second dose) and 6 weeks after treatment began. The median number of T cells present in blood samples was under 150,000.

Per germline, CDR1 SGHNT and CDR2 YYREEE (reference sequence). The CDR3 consists of 14 residues. V was shortened by 4 bases and J by 6 bases, with 14 bases between the two germline ends. Each patient contributed between 1 and 8 total time points of blood mononuclear cells, pretreatment and during treatment. Some clones are missing from TCRdb's copy, which holds only in-frame ones; the method was immunoSEQ multiplex PCR. The sample consists of tens of thousands of clones, about 91% of them appearing once. Sequencing used PBMCs, obtained around atezolizumab (anti-PD-L1) treatment. The source of this sequence is a man aged 50-60 years with urothelial cancer. The chain joins TRBV5-4 to TRBJ2-4; no reliable D call. CDR3 amino acids: CASSPGGLGNIQYF. The CDR3 DNA follows: TGTGCCAGCAGCCCCGGCGGTTTGGGAAACATTCAGTACTTC.